The rows below give T cell receptor beta chains drawn from one sample of a study of blood T cells in healthy people across ages. From the 5' RACE reads, TCRdb called clonotypes with MiXCR, one entry per CDR3 protein. The sample has just under 550,000 distinct CDR3 sequences, nearly 25% seen once. These records were also assigned to another study, of T cells of mothers and their children.

The sample comprised blood. The receptors originated from a boy younger than 18 in good health. CDR3s include the opening cysteine and the closing phenylalanine or tryptophan. Each record gives: J gene, clone size, V gene, D gene, CDR3 length, CDR3 protein, CDR3 DNA. A D gene is named only where the DNA matches it firmly. A clone size is listed for some rows: how often the clone was seen (once, few, many), or a class if it is expanded.

TRBJ2-5,.,TRBV11-1,TRBD1,14,CASSPRQGEETQYF,TGTGCCAGCAGCCCGCGACAGGGGGAGGAGACCCAGTACTTC
TRBJ2-3,.,TRBV4-3,.,16,CASSQEVPDLTDTQYF,TGCGCCAGCAGCCAAGAGGTCCCAGACCTCACAGATACGCAGTATTTT
TRBJ1-2,few,TRBV6-1,.,14,CASSPAWDFYGYTF,TGTGCCAGCAGCCCTGCGTGGGATTTCTATGGCTACACCTTC
TRBJ1-5,few,TRBV29-1,.,15,CSAIDTGGGNQPQHF,TGCAGCGCTATCGACACGGGGGGGGGCAATCAGCCCCAGCATTTT
TRBJ2-7,.,TRBV28,TRBD1,14,CASSFGDRGSEQYF,TGTGCCAGCAGTTTCGGGGACAGGGGATCCGAGCAGTACTTC
TRBJ2-1,few,TRBV6-1,.,16,CASPRGKSGTGNEQFF,TGTGCCAGCCCCCGGGGGAAATCGGGTACGGGCAATGAGCAGTTCTTC
TRBJ2-1,.,TRBV7-2,.,14,CASSSPGPRDEQFF,TGTGCCAGCAGTTCTCCGGGCCCAAGAGATGAGCAGTTCTTC
TRBJ2-7,.,TRBV5-1,.,13,CASSNSGAYEQYF,TGCGCCAGCAGCAATTCGGGCGCGTACGAGCAGTACTTC
TRBJ2-3,.,TRBV6-6,TRBD2,15,CASSYFGGTQVTQYF,TGTGCCAGCAGTTATTTCGGGGGGACTCAGGTCACGCAGTATTTT
TRBJ1-2,.,TRBV12-3/TRBV12-4,.,14,CASSSQLANYGYTF,TGTGCCAGCAGTTCCCAGTTAGCTAACTATGGCTACACCTTC
TRBJ2-7,few,TRBV4-1,.,14,CASTPTFGGYEQYF,TGCGCCAGCACTCCCACATTTGGGGGCTACGAGCAGTACTTC
TRBJ1-4,.,TRBV7-9,.,14,CASSLVAPNEKLFF,TGTGCCAGCAGCTTAGTTGCCCCAAATGAAAAACTGTTTTTT
TRBJ2-4,few,TRBV12-3/TRBV12-4,.,12,CASSVDRNIQYF,TGTGCCAGCAGTGTTGACAGAAACATTCAGTACTTC
TRBJ2-5,.,TRBV7-3,.,14,CASSWQGGQETQYF,TGTGCCAGCAGCTGGCAGGGTGGTCAAGAGACCCAGTACTTC
TRBJ2-4,.,TRBV7-2,.,15,CASSLVVSSENIQYF,TGTGCCAGCAGCTTAGTAGTTAGCAGCGAAAACATTCAGTACTTC
TRBJ2-5,.,TRBV28,.,12,CASTFDAGTQYF,TGTGCCAGCACTTTTGACGCAGGGACCCAGTACTTC
TRBJ2-6,few,TRBV5-1,TRBD1,17,CASSLSRGQSGANVLTF,TGCGCCAGCAGCTTGAGTAGGGGGCAAAGTGGGGCCAACGTCCTGACTTTC
TRBJ2-7,.,TRBV28,.,17,CASTRVKGTPKQYEQYF,TGTGCCAGCACCCGGGTAAAGGGTACGCCGAAACAGTACGAGCAGTACTTC
TRBJ2-1,.,TRBV4-3,TRBD2,21,CASSQWGSGLAGLILRNEQFF,TGCGCCAGCAGCCAGTGGGGGAGTGGGCTAGCGGGGTTAATACTTAGGAATGAGCAGTTCTTC
TRBJ1-1,few,TRBV28,TRBD1,13,CASSPGQGGKAFF,TGTGCCAGCAGTCCCGGACAGGGAGGGAAGGCTTTCTTT
TRBJ2-3,.,TRBV19,TRBD1,15,CASSLGTASTDTQYF,TGTGCCAGTAGTCTCGGGACAGCCAGCACAGATACGCAGTATTTT
TRBJ1-4,.,TRBV4-1,TRBD1,18,CASSQDRDRYQTNEKLFF,TGCGCCAGCAGCCAAGATCGGGACAGGTACCAAACTAATGAAAAACTGTTTTTT
TRBJ2-7,few,TRBV23-1,.,14,CASSHGAPPYEQYF,TGCGCCAGCAGTCATGGTGCCCCCCCCTACGAGCAGTACTTC
TRBJ2-5,.,TRBV18,.,14,CASSPNGLTREQYF,TGTGCCAGCTCACCGAACGGTTTAACAAGGGAGCAGTACTTC
TRBJ2-5,.,TRBV27,.,14,CASGGTDYQETQYF,TGTGCCAGCGGCGGGACAGATTATCAAGAGACCCAGTACTTC
TRBJ1-1,.,TRBV12-3/TRBV12-4,.,11,CASRGFSGAFF,TGTGCCAGCAGGGGGTTCTCGGGGGCTTTCTTT
TRBJ1-2,.,TRBV30,.,12,CAFGDEGYGYTF,TGTGCCTTTGGGGACGAAGGCTATGGCTACACCTTC
TRBJ2-7,.,TRBV20-1,TRBD1,13,CSVTGTGTYEQYF,TGCAGTGTTACCGGGACAGGGACTTACGAGCAGTACTTC
TRBJ2-7,.,TRBV20-1,TRBD1,18,CSARGPMRTGEFSYEQYF,TGCAGTGCTAGAGGCCCCATGAGGACAGGGGAATTTTCCTACGAGCAGTACTTC
TRBJ1-1,.,TRBV5-1,.,16,CASSLGPGTVNTEAFF,TGCGCCAGCAGCTTGGGACCCGGGACTGTGAACACTGAAGCTTTCTTT
TRBJ2-7,many,TRBV7-9,.,12,CASSFNSYEQYF,TGTGCCAGCAGCTTTAACTCCTACGAGCAGTACTTC
TRBJ2-7,once,TRBV28,.,14,CASSLFRGRSEQYF,TGTGCCAGCAGCTTGTTTCGGGGGCGAAGCGAGCAGTACTTC
TRBJ2-7,.,TRBV7-8,TRBD1,17,CASSPPSIRDRGYEQYF,TGTGCCAGCAGCCCCCCATCGATCCGGGACAGGGGTTACGAGCAGTACTTC
TRBJ2-7,few,TRBV10-3,TRBD1,17,CAISESKGRTGSYEQYF,TGTGCCATCAGTGAGTCTAAGGGAAGGACAGGGTCGTACGAGCAGTACTTC
TRBJ1-1,many,TRBV6-6,.,15,CASSYGTGENTEAFF,TGTGCCAGCAGTTACGGCACAGGAGAGAACACTGAAGCTTTCTTT
TRBJ2-2,.,TRBV7-2,.,14,CASSLDYSTGELFF,TGTGCCAGCAGCTTAGACTACAGCACCGGGGAGCTGTTTTTT
TRBJ1-1,few,TRBV29-1,.,11,CSVKQGTEAFF,TGCAGCGTCAAACAGGGTACTGAAGCTTTCTTT
TRBJ2-1,.,TRBV5-6,.,14,CASSRTQLYNEQFF,TGTGCCAGCAGCCGGACACAACTTTACAATGAGCAGTTCTTC
TRBJ2-7,.,TRBV5-1,.,14,CASSYRGGTYEQYF,TGCGCCAGCAGTTACAGGGGCGGGACCTACGAGCAGTACTTC
TRBJ2-7,few,TRBV7-2,.,15,CASSPGTRSSYEQYF,TGTGCCAGCAGCCCCGGGACGCGGAGCTCCTACGAGCAGTACTTC
TRBJ2-5,few,TRBV28,TRBD2,15,CASSTTPGGQETQYF,TGTGCCAGCAGTACTACTCCGGGGGGCCAAGAGACCCAGTACTTC
TRBJ2-2,.,TRBV6-2/TRBV6-3,.,15,CASSYAGLGTGELFF,TGTGCCAGCAGTTACGCGGGGCTGGGCACCGGGGAGCTGTTTTTT
TRBJ2-4,few,TRBV6-1,TRBD1,16,CASTPRTGLAKNIQYF,TGTGCCAGCACCCCGCGGACAGGGCTAGCCAAAAACATTCAGTACTTC
TRBJ1-1,.,TRBV7-3,.,15,CASSLNGGANTEAFF,TGTGCCAGCAGCTTAAACGGGGGAGCGAACACTGAAGCTTTCTTT
TRBJ1-1,.,TRBV5-8,.,11,CASSLDVRAFF,TGTGCCAGCAGCTTGGACGTGAGAGCTTTCTTT